The rows below give T cell receptor beta chains drawn from one sample of a study of blood T cell repertoires in COVID-19. Clones were read by immunoSEQ multiplex PCR, and TCRdb kept only the in-frame ones, dropping some. The sample shows about 320,000 clones, 90% to 95% of them seen only once. Sample: PBMCs or T cells enriched from blood (not recorded which). Source of these receptors: a woman in her twenties or thirties who had been exposed to COVID-19. Both conserved end residues are part of each CDR3. D genes are given only for firm matches. Clone size is stated in some rows and not others, as once, few, many or a class when expanded.

TRBJ1-3 TRBV25-1 TRBD1 NA TGTGCCAGCAGGGACAGGGGTTCCGGAAACACCATATATTTT CASRDRGSGNTIYF
TRBJ1-2 TRBV6-6 TRBD1 NA TGTGCCAGCAGTTACTCGTTCGCACAGGGGGAGTGGGGCTACACCTTC CASSYSFAQGEWGYTF
TRBJ2-5 TRBV4-1 NA NA TGCGCCAGCAGCCAGACAGGACAAGAGACCCAGTACTTC CASSQTGQETQYF
TRBJ2-2 TRBV5-1 NA NA TGCGCCAGCAGCTTGGCCGCGACAGCCAACACCGGGGAGCTGTTTTTT CASSLAATANTGELFF
TRBJ1-6 TRBV3-1/TRBV3-2 TRBD1 NA TGTGCCAGCAGCCAGGGACAGGGGCATTCACCCCTCCACTTT CASSQGQGHSPLHF
TRBJ1-4 TRBV3-1/TRBV3-2 NA NA TGTGCCAGCAGCCAGGGGGGGGCTGGAGAAAAACTGTTTTTT CASSQGGAGEKLFF
TRBJ2-5 TRBV5-4 TRBD2 NA TGTGCCAGCTCCCCGGGGGGGGGCTGGGAGACCCAGTACTTC CASSPGGGWETQYF
TRBJ1-2 TRBV19 NA NA TGTGCCAGTAGTATAGGAGGGACTCTCTATGGCTACACCTTC CASSIGGTLYGYTF
TRBJ1-1 TRBV4-2 NA NA TGTGCCAGCAGCCAAGCCCCCGGCGGGGGCCAGCGGAACACTGAAGCTTTCTTT CASSQAPGGGQRNTEAFF
TRBJ1-2 TRBV5-1 TRBD1 once TGCGCCAGCAGCTGGGGAGACAGGGACGGCTACACCTTC CASSWGDRDGYTF
TRBJ1-6 TRBV19 NA NA TGTGCCAGTAGTATTTCAGGGCAGAGATCAAATTCACCCCTCCACTTT CASSISGQRSNSPLHF
TRBJ1-6 TRBV9 TRBD1 NA TGTGCCAGCAGCACCGGGGACAGGGCTTCACCCCTCCACTTT CASSTGDRASPLHF
TRBJ2-1 TRBV4-2 TRBD2 NA TGTGCCAGCAGCCAAGAGCTGAGCGGGGGGGCCGGGTACAATGAGCAGTTCTTC CASSQELSGGAGYNEQFF
TRBJ1-3 TRBV2 NA NA TGTGCCAGCAGTGTCAGTCTCCACCTCAGCTCTGGAAACACCATATATTTT CASSVSLHLSSGNTIYF
TRBJ1-6 TRBV7-9 NA NA TGTGCCAGCAGCAAGTTGGGAGCAGCGGGTAATTCACCCCTCCACTTT CASSKLGAAGNSPLHF
TRBJ2-7 TRBV5-1 NA NA TGCGCCAGCAGCTTGGGGGGCGACGAGGCCCTCTACGAGCAGTACTTC CASSLGGDEALYEQYF
TRBJ1-4 TRBV4-1 NA NA TGCGCCAGCAGTCGCCCGTGGGGGGATGGTGAAAAACTGTTTTTT CASSRPWGDGEKLFF
TRBJ1-5 TRBV12-5 NA NA TGTGCTAGTGGTTTGCGGCAGCCCCAGCATTTT CASGLRQPQHF
TRBJ2-5 TRBV27 TRBD2 NA TGTGCCAGCAGTTCAGGCGGGGGGGGGCAAGAGACCCAGTACTTC CASSSGGGGQETQYF
TRBJ2-7 TRBV2 TRBD2 NA TGTGCCAGCAGTGGACTAGCGGGGATGAGCTCCTACGAGCAGTACTTC CASSGLAGMSSYEQYF
TRBJ1-4 TRBV7-8 TRBD1 NA TGTGCCAGCAGCTTAGGATGGACAGGGGCGGAAAAACTGTTTTTT CASSLGWTGAEKLFF
TRBJ1-2 TRBV6-2/TRBV6-3 TRBD1 NA TGTGCCAGCAGTTATTTGGACAGGGGAGGCTACACCTTC CASSYLDRGGYTF
TRBJ1-6 TRBV6-5 TRBD1 NA TGTGCCAGCAGGGACAGGGTCGATTCACCCCTCCACTTT CASRDRVDSPLHF
TRBJ2-3 TRBV19 NA NA TGTGCCAGTAGTAGGCTCCCCCCCACAGATACGCAGTATTTT CASSRLPPTDTQYF
TRBJ1-2 TRBV2 NA NA TGTGCCAGCAGTGAACGGCCCCGGACGGGGAACTATGGCTACACCTTC CASSERPRTGNYGYTF
TRBJ1-3 TRBV18 TRBD1 NA TGTGCCAGCTCTTATATCTTCGTTGGACAGGGAGAAAACACCATATATTTT CASSYIFVGQGENTIYF
TRBJ2-7 TRBV12-3/TRBV12-4 NA NA TGTGCCAGCAGTTTAAACAGGGTGCGAGAGCAGTACTTC CASSLNRVREQYF
TRBJ1-2 TRBV24-1 NA NA TGTGCCACCAGTGACCTAGCTCGGAACTATGGCTACACCTTC CATSDLARNYGYTF
TRBJ1-5 TRBV5-1 NA NA TGCGCCAGCAGCCCAGGGCAAAGTCAGCCCCAGCATTTT CASSPGQSQPQHF
TRBJ1-4 TRBV6-1 TRBD1 NA TGTGCCAGCAGTGGGGACTTCGGGACAGAAGGTGAAAAACTGTTTTTT CASSGDFGTEGEKLFF
TRBJ2-1 TRBV9 NA NA TGTGCCAGCAGCGCTTCGAATAGACTTGATGAGCAGTTCTTC CASSASNRLDEQFF
TRBJ2-4 TRBV14 TRBD1 NA TGTGCCAGCAGCCAAGGACAGGGGAGAGTAAACATTCAGTACTTC CASSQGQGRVNIQYF
TRBJ1-2 TRBV12-5 TRBD1 NA TGTGCTAGTGGTTTGTTCTCGACCGGGACAGGCCCTGGCTACACCTTC CASGLFSTGTGPGYTF
TRBJ1-2 TRBV12-3/TRBV12-4 NA once TGTGCCAGCAGTTTAACACCTAACTATGGCTACACCTTC CASSLTPNYGYTF
TRBJ2-7 TRBV10-3 TRBD1 NA TGTGCCATCAGTTCCGGGACAGGGGGTCCCTACGAGCAGTACTTC CAISSGTGGPYEQYF
TRBJ1-2 TRBV2 NA once TGTGCCAGCAGTGACAGGGAAGGATATGGCTACACCTTC CASSDREGYGYTF
TRBJ2-1 TRBV7-9 NA NA TGTGCCGAGGCAGACCCCCGGGATGAGCAGTTCTTC CAEADPRDEQFF
TRBJ1-2 TRBV5-1 TRBD1 NA TGCGCCAGCAGCGTCGGGACAGAAGCTAACTATGGCTACACCTTC CASSVGTEANYGYTF
TRBJ2-3 TRBV2 TRBD2 NA TGTGCCAGCAGTGACGGGCAGCGGGGGGGGTTTTACACAGATACGCAGTATTTT CASSDGQRGGFYTDTQYF
TRBJ1-5 TRBV24-1 TRBD1 NA TGTGCCACCTCCCTGACAGGGCGGCATCAGCCCCAGCATTTT CATSLTGRHQPQHF
TRBJ1-5 TRBV2 NA NA TGTGCCAGCAGTGAATCGATAGCCGATCAGCCCCAGCATTTT CASSESIADQPQHF
TRBJ1-2 TRBV7-6 TRBD1 NA TGTGCCAGCAGCCCTAATCCGGGACAGGGGTATGGCTACACCTTC CASSPNPGQGYGYTF
TRBJ1-2 TRBV12-3/TRBV12-4 NA NA TGTGCCAGCAGTTTAGGACAGAACTATGGCTACACCTTC CASSLGQNYGYTF
TRBJ2-4 TRBV7-2 TRBD1 NA TGTGCCAGCAGCACAGGGGGCCTAGCCAAAAACATTCAGTACTTC CASSTGGLAKNIQYF
TRBJ1-2 TRBV19 NA NA TGTGCCAGTAGTATAGGCGCGGAAACTCTCTTTGGCTACACCTTC CASSIGAETLFGYTF
TRBJ1-2 TRBV29-1 TRBD1 NA TGCAGCGTTGAGGGGGGACAGGCATTTTATGGCTACACCTTC CSVEGGQAFYGYTF
TRBJ1-2 TRBV28 TRBD1 NA TGTGCCAGCAGCACAACACTAAGGGGGACAGCCTGCACCTTC CASSTTLRGTACTF
TRBJ1-1 TRBV27 TRBD1 NA TGTGCCAGCAGTCCAAGGGGGCAGAACACTGAAGCTTTCTTT CASSPRGQNTEAFF